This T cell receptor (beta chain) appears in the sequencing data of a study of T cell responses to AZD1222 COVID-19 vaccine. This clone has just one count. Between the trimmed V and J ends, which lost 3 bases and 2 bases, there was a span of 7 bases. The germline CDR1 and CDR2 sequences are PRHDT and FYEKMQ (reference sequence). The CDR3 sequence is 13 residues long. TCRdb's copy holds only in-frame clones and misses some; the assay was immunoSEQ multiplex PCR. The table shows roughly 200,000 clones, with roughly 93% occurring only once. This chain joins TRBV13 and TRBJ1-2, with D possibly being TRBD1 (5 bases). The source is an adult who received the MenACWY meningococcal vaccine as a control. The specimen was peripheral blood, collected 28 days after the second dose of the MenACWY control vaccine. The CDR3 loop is CASSFGGNYGYTF. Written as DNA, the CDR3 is TGTGCCAGCAGCTTCGGGGGGAACTATGGCTACACCTTC.